This TCR beta chain was retrieved from a study of regulatory and conventional T cells in RAG deficiency. Profiling relied on immunoSEQ multiplex PCR, and the TCRdb table lists in-frame clones only, not all of them. The sample carries about 7,100 clones, 90% to 95% recorded once. A remark on this clone: Its specificity is unknown.

The CDR3 consists of 17 residues. The V gene's germline CDR1 is MNHNS and CDR2 SASEGT. The V segment lost 0 bases and the J segment 4 bases; nucleotides outside the gene matches: 6. The sorted regulatory T cells were CD4+, CD25-high and CD127-low, with genomic DNA sequenced. Study conclusions and caveats: Shannon entropy fell and Simpson indices rose in RAG-deficient patients. In Omenn syndrome, sorted "Tregs" may be peripherally activated cells. Omenn patients showed >85% Treg-Tconv overlap and shorter CDR3 lengths.

The sample also formed part of further work on regulatory T cells. From that report: Amplification used 52 TRBV primers and 13 TRBJ primers. Skewed V and J usage and few unique V-J pairs marked patient repertoires, most in Tregs.

The chain couples TRBV6-1 to TRBJ2-2; 9 nucleotides line up with TRBD1. The source of this sequence is a human donor in good health. The sequencing sample was made of CD127- CD25+ CD4+ Tregs sorted from blood. As DNA, the CDR3 is TGTGCCAGCAGTGAAGCGCTAACAGGGGGCATCACCGGGGAGCTGTTTTTT. It translates to CASSEALTGGITGELFF.